Following are 15 T cell receptor beta chains from one sample sequenced in a study of blood T cell repertoires in COVID-19. Sequencing used immunoSEQ multiplex PCR; TCRdb keeps in-frame clones, though not all of them. The profile shows around 130,000 clones, roughly 85% of them singletons. The sequencing sample was made of peripheral blood. These receptors originate from a man aged 35 to 55 with acute or convalescent COVID-19.

The chain has TRBV7-9 and TRBJ1-1, with 7 bases lining up with TRBD1. The CDR3 is 14 amino acids. Germline V gives CDR1 SEHNR, CDR2 FQNEAQ (reference sequence). The V gene end was trimmed by 3 bases and the J gene end by 1 base; junction bases not matched to a gene: 2. The CDR3 sequence: CASSLGTANTEAFF. The DNA for the CDR3 is TGTGCCAGCAGCTTGGGGACAGCGAACACTGAAGCTTTCTTT.

The chain employs TRBV4-3 and TRBJ2-7, with D perhaps TRBD2 (7 bases). The CDR3 is 14 residues long. Trimming shortened V by 6 bases and J by 7 bases, and 19 bases separated the two germline ends. CDR1 is LGHNA, CDR2 YSLEER, per germline. The CDR3 nucleotides read TGCGCCAGCAGTAAAGAACGGGGGGCCGGTGAGCAGTACTTC. Translation: CASSKERGAGEQYF.

The chain uses TRBV2 and TRBJ1-2, with D possibly TRBD1 on 5 matching bases. Germline-derived CDR1 and CDR2 are SNHLY and FYNNEI. V shed 10 bases and J shed 3 bases, with 18 bases lying between them. CDR3 size: 14 residues. The CDR3 spells CATRGLSIDYGYTF. CDR3 DNA: TGTGCCACACGGGGACTAAGCATTGACTATGGCTACACCTTC.

CDR3 in amino acids: CASSGGRQPQHF. CDR3 in DNA: TGTGCCAGCAGCGGCGGTAGGCAGCCCCAGCATTTT. The V and J genes are TRBV12-3 or TRBV12-4 and TRBJ1-5; no clear D. This CDR3 comprises 12 residues. V was shortened by 6 bases and J by 7 bases, with 10 bases between the two germline ends.

Notes on this clone: Additional DNA sequences in this sample encode the identical CDR3. This chain uses TRBV10-3 with TRBJ1-1, with D tentatively TRBD1 (6 bases). Trimming stripped 0 bases from V and 1 base from J, with 6 bases between. The CDR3 contains 14 residues. Germline-derived CDR1 and CDR2 are ENHRY and SYGVKD. CDR3 sequence reads: CAISESTGNTEAFF. The CDR3, as DNA: TGTGCCATCAGTGAGTCGACAGGGAACACTGAAGCTTTCTTT.

The rearrangement uses TRBV7-6 and TRBJ1-4; 7 bases are shared with TRBD1. This CDR3 spans 15 amino acids. V shed 6 bases, J shed 6 bases, and the junction held 10 bases outside the gene matches. CDR1 and CDR2 from the germline V gene are SGHVS and FNYEAQ. CDR3 region: CASRPLGQAYEKLFF. The CDR3 DNA reads TGTGCCAGCAGACCGCTCGGACAGGCTTATGAAAAACTGTTTTTT. The full variable domain, in which reference TRBV7-6 and TRBJ1-4 provide the parts outside the CDR3, is GAGVSQSPRYKVTKRGQDVALRCDPISGHVSLYWYRQALGQGPEFLTYFNYEAQQDKSGLPNDRFSAERPEGSISTLTIQRTEQRDSAMYRCASRPLGQAYEKLFFGSGTQLSVL.

The chain joins TRBV7-8 to TRBJ1-2; TRBD1 is a possible D gene (6 bases). CDR1 and CDR2 from the germline V gene are SGHVS and FQNEAQ. The CDR3 runs 15 residues. V dropped 5 bases and J dropped 5 bases, with 18 bases sitting between them. The CDR3 bases are TGTGCCAGCAGCCCAATGGGGGGGGCGGGGTATGGCTACACCTTC. As protein: CASSPMGGAGYGYTF.

This chain links TRBV6-1 with TRBJ1-5, with D uncertain. Trimming pared 2 bases from V and 5 bases from J, leaving 16 bases between. Germline CDR1 reads MNHNS; CDR2 reads SASEGT. CDR3 length: 16 residues. The CDR3 loop reads CASSEFGGTGDQPQHF. CDR3 nucleotides: TGTGCCAGCAGTGAATTCGGAGGAACCGGGGATCAGCCCCAGCATTTT.

The V and J genes are TRBV11-1 and TRBJ1-2; tentative D call: TRBD1 (5 bases). CDR1 and CDR2 from the germline V gene are SGHAT and FQDESV (reference sequence). V was clipped by 0 bases and J by 4 bases, with 9 bases between them. The CDR3 is made up of 14 amino acids. The CDR3 protein is CASSLAGQVYGYTF. As DNA, the CDR3 is TGTGCCAGCAGCTTAGCGGGGCAGGTCTATGGCTACACCTTC. Variable domain in full (rest from reference TRBV11-1 and TRBJ1-2): EAEVAQSPRYKITEKSQAVAFWCDPISGHATLYWYRQILGQGPELLVQFQDESVVDDSQLPKDRFSAERLKGVDSTLKIQPAELGDSAMYLCASSLAGQVYGYTFGSGTRLTVV.

This chain joins TRBV4-2 and TRBJ1-6; the D gene is possibly TRBD1 (6 bases). This CDR3 contains 16 residues. Germline lookup yields CDR1 LGHNA and CDR2 YNFKEQ. V lost 0 bases and J 12 bases, leaving 18 bases between the germline ends. The CDR3 protein is CASSQEPGGPGGPLHF. CDR3 coding DNA: TGTGCCAGCAGCCAAGAACCGGGGGGCCCCGGGGGACCCCTCCACTTT.

V is TRBV5-1 and J is TRBJ2-1, with a weak D call TRBD2 (5 bases). Germline assignment: CDR1 SGHRS and CDR2 YFSETQ. Between the trimmed V and J ends, which lost 0 bases and 8 bases, there was a span of 15 bases. The CDR3 contains 15 residues. The CDR3 DNA follows: TGCGCCAGCAGCTTGGAGCCGTACTCGAGGGATGAGCAGTTCTTC. Translated: CASSLEPYSRDEQFF.

This clone was recorded a few times. The rearrangement joins TRBV27 to TRBJ1-4; D gene ambiguous. Germline loops: CDR1 MNHEY, CDR2 SMNVEV (reference sequence). Trimming stripped 0 bases from V and 8 bases from J, with 22 bases between. The length of the CDR3 is 18 residues. CDR3 residues: CASSLSPVHRTLREKLFF. The CDR3 DNA is TGTGCCAGCAGTTTATCCCCCGTGCATCGTACTCTACGGGAAAAACTGTTTTTT.

The chain is built from TRBV6-5 and TRBJ1-4; 7 bases line up with TRBD1. The CDR3 is 15 residues long. Trimming cost V 10 bases and J 3 bases; bases outside gene matches: 11. The germline V gene encodes CDR1 MNHEY and CDR2 SVGAGI. CDR3 amino acids: CATATTQGSNEKLFF. For the CDR3, the DNA is TGTGCCACCGCGACTACACAGGGGTCTAATGAAAAACTGTTTTTT.

Written as DNA, the CDR3 is TGCAGCGCAGGACAGTATCATGGCATGAACACTGAAGCTTTCTTT. This encodes CSAGQYHGMNTEAFF. The rearrangement links TRBV29-1 to TRBJ1-1, with a tentative D call TRBD1 (6 bases). The germline V gene has CDR1 SQVTM and CDR2 ANQGSEA. V was cut by 7 bases and J by 0 bases, with 18 bases left in between. The CDR3 extends over 15 amino acids. The whole variable domain, filled in from reference TRBV29-1 and TRBJ1-1, reads SAVISQKPSRDICQRGTSLTIQCQVDSQVTMMFWYRQQPGQSLTLIATANQGSEATYESGFVIDKFPISRPNLTFSTLTVSNMSPEDSSIYLCSAGQYHGMNTEAFFGQGTRLTVV.

This chain links TRBV6-6 with TRBJ1-1; no clear D gene. Germline V gives CDR1 MNHNY, CDR2 SVGAGI (reference sequence). Trimming cost V 0 bases and J 1 base, with 6 bases left between them. This CDR3 region has 14 residues. For the CDR3, the DNA is TGTGCCAGCAGTTACTCGAACGGGAACACTGAAGCTTTCTTT. This codes for CASSYSNGNTEAFF.